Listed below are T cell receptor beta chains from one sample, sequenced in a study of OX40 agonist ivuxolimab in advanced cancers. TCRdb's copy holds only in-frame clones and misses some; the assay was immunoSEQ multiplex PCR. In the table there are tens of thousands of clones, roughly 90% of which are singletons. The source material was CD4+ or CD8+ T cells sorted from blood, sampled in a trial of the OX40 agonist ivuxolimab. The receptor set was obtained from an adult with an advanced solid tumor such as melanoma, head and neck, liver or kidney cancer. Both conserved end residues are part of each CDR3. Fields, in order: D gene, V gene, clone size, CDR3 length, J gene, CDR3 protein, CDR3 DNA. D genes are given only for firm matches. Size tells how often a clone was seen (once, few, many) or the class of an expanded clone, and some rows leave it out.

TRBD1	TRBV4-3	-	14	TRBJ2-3	CASSPDRVADTQYF	TGCGCCAGCAGCCCGGACAGGGTGGCAGATACGCAGTATTTT
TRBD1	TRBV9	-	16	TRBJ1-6	CASSVDRDSYNSPLHF	TGTGCCAGCAGCGTCGACCGGGACAGTTATAATTCACCCCTCCACTTT
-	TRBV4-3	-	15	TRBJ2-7	CASSQNNLGSYEQYF	TGCGCCAGCAGCCAAAATAACTTGGGCTCCTACGAGCAGTACTTC
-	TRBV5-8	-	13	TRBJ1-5	CASSLSGNQPQHF	TGTGCCAGCAGCTTGTCAGGGAATCAGCCCCAGCATTTT
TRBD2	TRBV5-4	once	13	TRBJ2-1	CASSLWGGREQFF	TGTGCCAGCAGCTTGTGGGGGGGACGGGAGCAGTTCTTC
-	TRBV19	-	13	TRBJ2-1	CASSQRSYNEQFF	TGTGCCAGTAGTCAGCGGTCCTACAATGAGCAGTTCTTC
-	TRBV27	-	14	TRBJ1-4	CASSLMDSNEKLFF	TGTGCCAGCAGTTTAATGGACAGCAATGAAAAACTGTTTTTT
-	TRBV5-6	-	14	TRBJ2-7	CASSGEEGSYEQYF	TGTGCCAGCAGCGGCGAGGAAGGGTCCTACGAGCAGTACTTC
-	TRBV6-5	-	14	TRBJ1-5	CASSYGPGNQPQHF	TGTGCCAGCAGTTACGGCCCAGGGAATCAGCCCCAGCATTTT
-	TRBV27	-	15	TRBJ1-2	CASTPSIPANYGYTF	TGTGCCAGCACTCCCAGTATTCCTGCTAACTATGGCTACACCTTC
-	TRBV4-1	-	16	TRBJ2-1	CASSPDSQSSYNEQFF	TGCGCCAGCAGCCCCGACAGCCAAAGCTCCTACAATGAGCAGTTCTTC
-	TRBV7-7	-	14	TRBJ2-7	CASSPLGAEGEQYF	TGTGCTAGCAGTCCCCTCGGGGCAGAAGGCGAGCAGTACTTC
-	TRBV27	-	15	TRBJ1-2	CASSLYGPATYGYTF	TGTGCCAGCAGTTTATACGGACCCGCGACCTATGGCTACACCTTC
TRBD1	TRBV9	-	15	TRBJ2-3	CASSSGTGSTDTQYF	TGTGCCAGCAGCTCCGGGACAGGGAGCACAGATACGCAGTATTTT
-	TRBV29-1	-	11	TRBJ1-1	CSVGKNTEAFF	TGCAGCGTGGGGAAGAACACTGAAGCTTTCTTT
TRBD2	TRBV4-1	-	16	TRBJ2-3	CASSPMTSGSTDTQYF	TGCGCCAGCAGCCCGATGACTAGCGGGAGCACAGATACGCAGTATTTT
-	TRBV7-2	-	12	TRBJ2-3	CASSFGLDTQYF	TGTGCCAGCAGCTTCGGTCTGGATACGCAGTATTTT
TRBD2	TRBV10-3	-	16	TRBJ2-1	CAISEWGLAGVNEQFF	TGTGCCATCAGTGAGTGGGGTCTAGCGGGAGTCAATGAGCAGTTCTTC
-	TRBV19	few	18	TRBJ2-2	CASSPRAKIGGHTGELFF	TGTGCCAGTAGTCCCCGCGCTAAAATCGGGGGGCACACCGGGGAGCTGTTTTTT
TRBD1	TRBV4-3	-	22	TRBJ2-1	CASSQDLDFPGQGARSFNEQFF	TGCGCCAGCAGCCAAGATCTGGACTTCCCGGGACAGGGGGCGCGGAGTTTCAATGAGCAGTTCTTC
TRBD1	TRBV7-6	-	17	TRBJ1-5	CASSRTGNGYGNQPQHF	TGTGCCAGCAGCCGGACAGGGAACGGGTATGGAAATCAGCCCCAGCATTTT
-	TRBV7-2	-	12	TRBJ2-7	CASSLGGREQYF	TGTGCCAGCAGCTTAGGAGGGAGGGAGCAGTACTTC
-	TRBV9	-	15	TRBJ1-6	CASSSSGDLNSPLHF	TGTGCCAGCAGCTCTTCCGGGGACCTCAATTCACCCCTCCACTTT
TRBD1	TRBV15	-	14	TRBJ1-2	CATSSRDRGYGYTF	TGTGCCACCAGCAGCCGGGACAGGGGATATGGCTACACCTTC
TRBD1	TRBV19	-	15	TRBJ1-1	CASSIGRTGSTEAFF	TGTGCCAGTAGTATAGGTAGGACAGGGAGTACTGAAGCTTTCTTT
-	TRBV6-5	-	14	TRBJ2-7	CASSYSGDIFEQYF	TGTGCCAGCAGTTACTCGGGCGACATCTTCGAGCAGTACTTC
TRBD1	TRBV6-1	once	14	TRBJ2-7	CASSVTGGTYEQYF	TGTGCCAGCAGCGTAACAGGGGGGACCTACGAGCAGTACTTC
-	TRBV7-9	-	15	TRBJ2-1	CASSLGQGGGNEQFF	TGTGCCAGCAGCTTAGGGCAGGGTGGAGGCAATGAGCAGTTCTTC
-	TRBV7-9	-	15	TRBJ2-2	CASSLGAGDTGELFF	TGTGCCAGCAGCCTTGGGGCCGGAGACACCGGGGAGCTGTTTTTT
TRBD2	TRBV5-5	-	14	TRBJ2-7	CASSLAGGFYEQYF	TGTGCCAGCAGCTTGGCGGGAGGCTTCTACGAGCAGTACTTC
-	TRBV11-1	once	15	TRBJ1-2	CASSLSWGDNYGYTF	TGTGCCAGCAGCTTGTCATGGGGGGATAACTATGGCTACACCTTC
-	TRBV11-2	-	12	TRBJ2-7	CASSFSPYEQYF	TGTGCCAGCAGCTTCTCTCCATACGAGCAGTACTTC
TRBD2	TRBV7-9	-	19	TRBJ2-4	CASSLRGLEPDLAKNIQYF	TGTGCCAGCAGCTTACGTGGACTAGAGCCTGACTTAGCCAAAAACATTCAGTACTTC
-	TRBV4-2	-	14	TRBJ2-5	CASSQESGRETQYF	TGTGCCAGCAGCCAAGAGTCTGGTCGTGAGACCCAGTACTTC
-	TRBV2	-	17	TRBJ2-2	CASSDSPTGLVGGELFF	TGTGCCAGCAGTGATTCACCAACAGGCTTGGTGGGCGGGGAGCTGTTTTTT
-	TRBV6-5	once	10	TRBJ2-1	CASGPNEQFF	TGTGCCAGCGGACCTAATGAGCAGTTCTTC
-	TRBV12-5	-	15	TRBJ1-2	CASGPPGSVVYGYTF	TGTGCTAGTGGTCCCCCCGGCAGTGTAGTGTATGGCTACACCTTC
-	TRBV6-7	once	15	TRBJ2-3	CASSYSTLCTDTQYF	TGTGCCAGCAGTTACTCTACCTTATGCACAGATACGCAGTATTTT
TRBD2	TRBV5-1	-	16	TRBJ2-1	CASSTGTSGGDNEQFF	TGCGCCAGCAGCACCGGGACTAGCGGGGGGGACAATGAGCAGTTCTTC
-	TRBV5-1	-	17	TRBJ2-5	CASSLDIWSPRGETQYF	TGCGCCAGCAGCTTGGATATCTGGAGTCCGAGGGGGGAGACCCAGTACTTC
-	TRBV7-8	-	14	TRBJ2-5	CASSLEWFQETQYF	TGTGCCAGCAGCTTAGAGTGGTTCCAAGAGACCCAGTACTTC
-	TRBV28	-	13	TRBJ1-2	CASSFIYGDGYTF	TGTGCCAGCAGTTTCATCTACGGGGATGGCTACACCTTC
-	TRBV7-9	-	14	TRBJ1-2	CASSLGSGRDGYTF	TGTGCCAGCAGCTTAGGCTCGGGCAGGGATGGCTACACCTTC
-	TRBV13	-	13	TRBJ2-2	CASSPEADGELFF	TGTGCCAGCAGCCCAGAAGCGGACGGGGAGCTGTTTTTT
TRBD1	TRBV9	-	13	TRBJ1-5	CASSATGGGPQHF	TGTGCCAGCAGCGCCACAGGGGGGGGGCCCCAGCATTTT
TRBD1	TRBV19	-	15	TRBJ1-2	CASTSDRGIFYGYTF	TGTGCCAGTACTTCAGACAGGGGGATTTTCTATGGCTACACCTTC
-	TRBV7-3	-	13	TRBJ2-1	CASSWAPQEEQFF	TGTGCCAGCAGCTGGGCCCCCCAGGAGGAGCAGTTCTTC
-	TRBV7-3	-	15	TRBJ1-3	CASSSHGSSGNTIYF	TGTGCCAGCAGCTCACACGGAAGCTCTGGAAACACCATATATTTT
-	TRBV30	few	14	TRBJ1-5	CAWRGRTGNQPQHF	TGTGCCTGGAGGGGACGGACCGGCAATCAGCCCCAGCATTTT
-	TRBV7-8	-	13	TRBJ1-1	CASSRTVNTEAFF	TGTGCCAGCAGCCGGACGGTTAACACTGAAGCTTTCTTT
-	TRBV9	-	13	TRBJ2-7	CASSVEDGYEQYF	TGTGCCAGCAGCGTTGAGGACGGCTACGAGCAGTACTTC
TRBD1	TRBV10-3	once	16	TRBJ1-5	CAISAGTAKTDQPQHF	TGTGCCATCTCAGCTGGGACAGCTAAGACTGATCAGCCCCAGCATTTT
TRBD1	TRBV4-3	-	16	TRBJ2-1	CASSQEGQGAVYEQFF	TGCGCCAGCAGCCAAGAGGGACAGGGGGCTGTCTATGAGCAGTTCTTC
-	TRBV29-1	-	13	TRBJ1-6	CSVETAPNSPLHF	TGCAGCGTTGAAACCGCCCCAAATTCACCCCTCCACTTT
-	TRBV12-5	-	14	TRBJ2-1	CASGLYGTHNEQFF	TGTGCTAGTGGTTTGTACGGGACTCACAATGAGCAGTTCTTC
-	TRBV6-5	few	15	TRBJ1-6	CASTLRAQVNSPLHF	TGTGCCAGCACCTTACGGGCACAGGTTAATTCACCCCTCCACTTT
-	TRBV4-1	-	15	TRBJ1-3	CASSQQVLSGNTIYF	TGCGCCAGCAGCCAGCAGGTTCTCTCTGGAAACACCATATATTTT
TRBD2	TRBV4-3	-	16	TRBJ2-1	CASSQDSGGAFGEQFF	TGCGCCAGCAGCCAAGACAGCGGGGGGGCGTTCGGTGAGCAGTTCTTC
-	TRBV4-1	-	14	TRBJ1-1	CASSYGPTNTEAFF	TGCGCCAGCAGCTACGGACCTACGAACACTGAAGCTTTCTTC